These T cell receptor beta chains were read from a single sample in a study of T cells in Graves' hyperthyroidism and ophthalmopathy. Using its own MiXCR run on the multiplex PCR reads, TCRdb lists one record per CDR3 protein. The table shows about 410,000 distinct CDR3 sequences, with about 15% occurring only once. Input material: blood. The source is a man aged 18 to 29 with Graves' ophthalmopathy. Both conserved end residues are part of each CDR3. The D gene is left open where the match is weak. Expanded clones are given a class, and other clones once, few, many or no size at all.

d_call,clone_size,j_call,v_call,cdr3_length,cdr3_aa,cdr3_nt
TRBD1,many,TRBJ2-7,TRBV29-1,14,CSSERGQQFYEQYF,TGCAGCTCCGAAAGGGGACAGCAATTCTACGAGCAGTACTTC
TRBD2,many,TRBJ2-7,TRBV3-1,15,CASSQDPTSSYEQYF,TGTGCCAGCAGCCAAGATCCGACTAGCAGCTACGAGCAGTACTTC
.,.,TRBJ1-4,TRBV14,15,CASSQRVRGYEKLFF,TGTGCCAGCAGCCAAAGGGTCCGGGGCTATGAAAAACTGTTTTTT
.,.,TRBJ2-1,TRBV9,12,CASRAQGREQFF,TGTGCCAGCAGAGCTCAGGGGAGGGAGCAGTTCTTC
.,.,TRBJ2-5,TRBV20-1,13,CSARLSAEETQYF,TGCAGTGCTAGACTCTCGGCAGAGGAGACCCAGTACTTC
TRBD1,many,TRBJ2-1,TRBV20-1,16,CSARGLGGNSYNEQFF,TGCAGTGCTAGAGGCCTAGGGGGCAACTCCTACAATGAGCAGTTCTTC
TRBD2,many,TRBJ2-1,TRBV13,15,CASSLLAGIHNEQFF,TGTGCCAGCAGCTTACTAGCGGGGATTCACAATGAGCAGTTCTTC
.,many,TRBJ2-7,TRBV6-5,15,CASSYTSTSSYEQYF,TGTGCCAGCAGTTATACTTCCACAAGCTCCTACGAGCAGTACTTC
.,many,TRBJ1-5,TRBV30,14,CAWSLPSSNQPQHF,TGTGCCTGGAGTCTTCCCTCAAGCAATCAGCCCCAGCATTTT
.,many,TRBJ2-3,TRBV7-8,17,CARVLLAGPNSTDTQYF,TGTGCCAGAGTGCTCCTAGCTGGTCCCAACTCCACAGATACGCAGTATTTT
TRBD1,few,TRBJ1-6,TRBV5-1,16,CASSLAGGSYNSPLHF,TGCGCCAGCAGCTTGGCAGGGGGCTCCTATAATTCACCCCTCCACTTT
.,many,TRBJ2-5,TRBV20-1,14,CSARDPQGGETQYF,TGCAGTGCTAGAGATCCACAGGGAGGAGAGACCCAGTACTTC
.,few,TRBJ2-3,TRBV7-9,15,CASRSGEVSTDTQYF,TGTGCCAGCAGGTCCGGGGAAGTGAGCACAGATACGCAGTATTTT
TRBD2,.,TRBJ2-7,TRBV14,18,CASSQDPGLAGSRDEQHF,TGTGCCAGCAGCCAAGACCCGGGACTAGCGGGATCGAGGGACGAGCAGCACTTC
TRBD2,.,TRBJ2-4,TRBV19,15,CASSTSGAPKNIQYF,TGTGCCAGTAGTACTAGCGGAGCACCCAAAAACATTCAGTACTTC
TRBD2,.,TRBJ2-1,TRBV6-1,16,CASNYEASGSGFEQFF,TGTGCCAGCAACTACGAGGCTAGCGGGAGTGGTTTTGAGCAGTTCTTC
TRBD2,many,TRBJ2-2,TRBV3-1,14,CASSLAGGTGELFF,TGTGCCAGCAGCTTAGCGGGAGGCACCGGGGAGCTGTTTTTT
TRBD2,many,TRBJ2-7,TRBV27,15,CASSLMGLATYEQYF,TGTGCCAGCAGTTTAATGGGACTAGCGACCTACGAGCAGTACTTC
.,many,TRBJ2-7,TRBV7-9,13,CASRKDGTYEQYF,TGTGCCAGCAGAAAGGACGGGACCTACGAGCAGTACTTC
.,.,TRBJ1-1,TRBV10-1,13,CASSDFGGGFAFF,TGCGCCAGCAGTGACTTCGGAGGGGGGTTCGCTTTCTTT
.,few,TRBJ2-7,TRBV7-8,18,CASSLGTTVPSLTYEQYF,TGTGCCAGCAGCTTAGGCACTACAGTACCCAGTCTCACCTACGAGCAGTACTTC
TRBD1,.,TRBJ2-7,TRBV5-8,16,CASILPGTGGGYEQYF,TGTGCCAGCATCCTTCCCGGGACAGGGGGCGGCTACGAGCAGTACTTC
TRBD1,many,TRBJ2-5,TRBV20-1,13,CSARTGGPETQYF,TGCAGTGCTAGGACAGGGGGCCCGGAGACCCAGTACTTC
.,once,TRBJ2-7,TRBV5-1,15,CASSLLGAFSYEQYF,TGCGCCAGCAGCTTGCTCGGGGCCTTCTCCTACGAGCAGTACTTC
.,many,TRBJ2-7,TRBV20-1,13,CSALRQVPYEQYF,TGCAGTGCTCTCCGACAGGTTCCCTACGAGCAGTACTTC
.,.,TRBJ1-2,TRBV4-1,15,CANSQDAALPYGYTF,TGCGCCAACAGCCAAGATGCGGCATTGCCTTATGGCTACACCTTC
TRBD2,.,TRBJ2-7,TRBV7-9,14,CASSQSGENYEQYF,TGTGCCAGCAGTCAGAGCGGGGAAAACTACGAGCAGTACTTC
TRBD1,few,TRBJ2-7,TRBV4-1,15,CASSARDRSSYEQYF,TGCGCCAGCAGCGCCCGGGACAGAAGCTCCTACGAGCAGTACTTC
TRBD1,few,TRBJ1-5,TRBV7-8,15,CASSFGTGRNQPQHF,TGTGCCAGCAGCTTTGGGACAGGGCGAAATCAGCCCCAGCATTTT
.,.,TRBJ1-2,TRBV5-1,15,CASSLGLELTYGYTF,TGCGCCAGCAGCTTGGGGTTGGAATTAACCTATGGCTACACCTTC
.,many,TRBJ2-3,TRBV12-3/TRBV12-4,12,CASRPITDTQYF,TGTGCCAGCAGACCTATAACAGATACGCAGTATTTT
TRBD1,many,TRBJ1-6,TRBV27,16,CASSSRTGLINSPLHF,TGTGCCAGCAGTTCACGGACAGGGCTAATTAATTCACCCCTCCACTTT
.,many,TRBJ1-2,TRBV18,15,CASSPQQKGHYGYTF,TGTGCCAGCTCACCACAACAAAAAGGGCACTATGGCTACACCTTC
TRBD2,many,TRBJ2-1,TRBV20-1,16,CSARSSGTSGKNEQFF,TGCAGTGCTAGGTCATCCGGGACTAGCGGGAAGAATGAGCAGTTCTTC
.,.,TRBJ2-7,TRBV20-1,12,CSARQGFYEQYF,TGCAGTGCTAGACAGGGGTTCTACGAGCAGTACTTC
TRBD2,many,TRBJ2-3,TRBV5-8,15,CASSLVSGGTDTQYF,TGTGCCAGCAGCTTGGTAAGCGGGGGCACAGATACGCAGTATTTT
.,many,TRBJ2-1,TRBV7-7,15,CASSQGRAPYNEQFF,TGTGCTAGCAGCCAGGGGAGGGCGCCCTACAATGAGCAGTTCTTC
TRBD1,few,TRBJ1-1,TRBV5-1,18,CASSFTPPVQGAITEAFF,TGCGCCAGCAGCTTCACTCCCCCAGTACAGGGGGCGATTACTGAAGCTTTCTTT